Following are 25 T cell receptor beta chains from one sample sequenced in a study of cytomegalovirus exposure and HLA in healthy donors. The PCR employed 60 Vbeta primers together with 13 Jbeta primers. TCRdb's table, derived via immunoSEQ multiplex PCR, lists solely in-frame clones and lacks some. This sample's table has 100,000 to 150,000 clones. The sequenced sample consisted of PBMCs. These receptors were obtained from a woman aged 40 to 50 in good health and CMV-seronegative.

The chain couples TRBV5-4 to TRBJ1-1; D unclear. Germline values: CDR1 SGHNT, CDR2 YYREEE (reference sequence). The V gene lost 4 bases and the J gene lost 10 bases, with 14 bases spanning the gap. The CDR3 contains 12 residues. CDR3 nucleotide sequence: TGTGCCAGCAGCCGAGGACTTTATGCAGCTTTCTTT. Amino acids: CASSRGLYAAFF.

The chain couples TRBV11-2 to TRBJ2-5; TRBD2 might be the D (7 bases). In germline, CDR1 is SGHAT, CDR2 FQNNGV. CDR3 length: 14 amino acids. The V end was cut by 1 base, the J end by 5 bases, with 11 bases between. In DNA, the CDR3 is TGTGCCAGCAGCTTAGGGGGGGGCCTGGAGACCCAGTACTTC. It encodes CASSLGGGLETQYF.

This chain joins TRBV4-1 and TRBJ2-6, with TRBD1 matching 10 bases. J lost 3 bases, V lost 4 bases, and 9 bases had no gene match. Germline V gene sequence: CDR1 MGHRA, CDR2 YSYEKL. The CDR3 loop spans 18 amino acids. The CDR3 sequence is CASSRTLTGGVGANVLTF. The CDR3 coding sequence is TGCGCCAGCAGCCGAACCCTGACAGGGGGCGTTGGGGCCAACGTCCTGACTTTC.

This chain links TRBV28 with TRBJ1-5; D possibly corresponds to TRBD1 (5 bases). This CDR3 comprises 14 residues. The V end lost 5 bases, the J end lost 2 bases, and 10 bases lay between the germline ends. Germline V lookup: CDR1 MDHEN, CDR2 SYDVKM. CDR3 in amino acids: CASSRRVRNQPQHF. The CDR3 bases are TGTGCCAGCAGTCGCAGGGTACGCAATCAGCCCCAGCATTTT. The full variable domain, in which reference TRBV28 and TRBJ1-5 provide the parts outside the CDR3, is DVKVTQSSRYLVKRTGEKVFLECVQDMDHENMFWYRQDPGLGLRLIYFSYDVKMKEKGDIPEGYSVSREKKERFSLILESASTNQTSMYLCASSRRVRNQPQHFGDGTRLSIL.

The chain carries TRBV7-6 and TRBJ2-7; the D gene is possibly TRBD1 (6 bases). Trimming removed 6 bases at V and 1 base at J, with 13 bases between. The CDR3 totals 14 residues. Germline CDR1 is SGHVS and CDR2 is FNYEAQ. The CDR3 DNA follows: TGTGCCAGCAGAGCAGACAGGATATCCTACGAGCAGTACTTC. It yields the protein CASRADRISYEQYF.

The chain is built from TRBV7-8 and TRBJ1-2; possibly TRBD1 for D (5 bases). The V end lost 5 bases, the J end lost 2 bases, and 12 bases lay between the germline ends. Germline CDR1 and CDR2: SGHVS and FQNEAQ. This CDR3 is 14 amino acids long. CDR3 DNA: TGTGCCAGCAGCCTAGGAAGGACAAACTATGGCTACACCTTC. It yields the protein CASSLGRTNYGYTF.

The chain joins TRBV18 to TRBJ1-5; D gene ambiguous. From germline, CDR1 is KGHSH and CDR2 LQKENI. The germline V and J ends were trimmed by 3 bases and 1 base, with 4 bases remaining between them. The CDR3 is 13 amino acids. CDR3 loop: CASSPGSNQPQHF. The CDR3 DNA follows: TGTGCCAGCTCACCGGGCAGCAATCAGCCCCAGCATTTT.

The chain employs TRBV28 and TRBJ1-1; 8 bases are a match to TRBD1. Germline V gene lookup returns CDR1 MDHEN and CDR2 SYDVKM. Losses at the gene ends were 2 bases for V and 1 base for J; bases not matched to a gene: 0. The CDR3 covers 14 residues. CDR3 coding DNA: TGTGCCAGCAGTTTAGACAGGGGGAACACTGAAGCTTTCTTT. Its protein product is CASSLDRGNTEAFF.

The rearrangement uses TRBV27 and TRBJ2-1; 7 bases match TRBD2. CDR3 length equals 14 residues. The germline V gene encodes CDR1 MNHEY and CDR2 SMNVEV (reference sequence). The J segment lost 9 bases and the V segment lost 5 bases, leaving 10 bases of the junction unmatched. The CDR3 reads CASSPTRLAGEQFF. CDR3 bases: TGTGCCAGCAGTCCCACCCGACTAGCCGGTGAGCAGTTCTTC.

The rearrangement joins TRBV5-8 to TRBJ1-1; 7 bases fit TRBD1. The CDR3 totals 13 residues. V was clipped by 5 bases and J by 7 bases; unmatched bases: 8. Germline-derived CDR1 and CDR2 are SGHTS and YDEGEE. The CDR3 is CASRPRDSFEAFF. DNA for the CDR3: TGTGCCAGCAGACCCCGGGACAGCTTTGAAGCTTTCTTT.

The chain links TRBV6-5 to TRBJ1-5; 10 bases map to TRBD1. Germline V gene data show CDR1 as MNHEY and CDR2 as SVGAGI. Trimming at V came to 6 bases and at J to 5 bases, leaving 7 bases not matched to a gene. CDR3 length: 15 residues. The DNA of the CDR3 is TGTGCCAGCAGACCCTATGGGACAGGGGATCAGCCCCAGCATTTT. This sequence encodes CASRPYGTGDQPQHF.

CDR3 DNA: TGTGCCAGCAACCTGGTCGGGACAGGGAACACTGAAGCTTTCTTT. Its translation is CASNLVGTGNTEAFF. This chain links TRBV5-4 with TRBJ1-1; 8 bases line up with TRBD1. This CDR3 has 15 amino acids. The J segment lost 1 base and the V segment lost 6 bases, leaving 8 bases of the junction unmatched. The germline gives CDR1 SGHNT, CDR2 YYREEE (reference sequence).

This chain uses TRBV9 with TRBJ1-6; perhaps TRBD1 as D (6 bases). CDR3 length: 14 amino acids. Germline V gives CDR1 SGDLS, CDR2 YYNGEE. Trimming left V 2 bases short and J 9 bases short, with 12 bases between. CDR3 bases: TGTGCCAGCAGCGTCACAGGGCCCGGTTCACCCCTCCACTTT. This sequence encodes CASSVTGPGSPLHF.

This chain links TRBV9 with TRBJ2-7; TRBD1 might be the D (6 bases). The length of the CDR3 is 16 residues. V lost 3 bases, J lost 2 bases, and 18 bases lay in between. Germline assignment: CDR1 SGDLS and CDR2 YYNGEE. The CDR3: CASSEGIRQATYEQYF. The CDR3 DNA follows: TGTGCCAGCAGCGAGGGGATCCGACAGGCCACCTACGAGCAGTACTTC.

The V and J genes are TRBV9 and TRBJ1-6; 8 positions match TRBD1. The CDR3 runs 15 residues. Trimming took 1 base from V and 7 from J; bases not matched to a gene: 4. The germline V gene encodes CDR1 SGDLS and CDR2 YYNGEE. The CDR3 loop reads CASSVSGTGNSPLHF. The CDR3 DNA reads TGTGCCAGCAGCGTATCCGGGACAGGCAATTCACCCCTCCACTTT.

This chain joins TRBV7-9 and TRBJ1-1; 10 bases are a match to TRBD1. There are 17 residues in the CDR3. The germline V gene encodes CDR1 SEHNR and CDR2 FQNEAQ (reference sequence). J was trimmed by 1 base and V by 5 bases; bases with no gene match: 10. The CDR3 DNA follows: TGTGCCAGCAGCCGACAGGGGGCCCTATCCTCGAACACTGAAGCTTTCTTT. Translating it yields CASSRQGALSSNTEAFF. The full variable domain, with the rest looked up from reference TRBV7-9 and TRBJ1-1, is DTGVSQNPRHKITKRGQNVTFRCDPISEHNRLYWYRQTLGQGPEFLTYFQNEAQLEKSRLLSDRFSAERPKGSFSTLEIQRTEQGDSAMYLCASSRQGALSSNTEAFFGQGTRLTVV.

This chain connects TRBV19 to TRBJ1-4; 9 bases line up with TRBD1. Germline V CDR1 and CDR2: LNHDA, SQIVND (reference sequence). The CDR3 is 17 amino acids. Trimming at V came to 7 bases and at J to 7 bases, leaving 16 bases not matched to a gene. CDR3 amino acids: CASTKTAPGQGGEKLFF. DNA of the CDR3: TGTGCCAGTACCAAGACAGCCCCGGGACAGGGAGGTGAAAAACTGTTTTTT.

The gene calls are TRBV4-1 and TRBJ1-2; D is unresolved. CDR3 length: 15 residues. Trimming took 0 bases from V and 8 from J, leaving 16 bases between them. Germline V gene lookup returns CDR1 MGHRA and CDR2 YSYEKL. The CDR3 protein is CASSQETGSTRGYTF. CDR3 nucleotides: TGCGCCAGCAGCCAAGAAACGGGGTCAACGAGGGGCTACACCTTC.

The chain uses TRBV5-1 and TRBJ2-7; no clear D. Trimming took off 0 bases at V and 0 bases at J, with 7 bases between the two ends. The CDR3 consists of 14 residues. Germline CDR1 and CDR2: SGHRS and YFSETQ. The CDR3 spells CASSLDPFSYEQYF. CDR3 coding DNA: TGCGCCAGCAGCTTGGATCCCTTCTCCTACGAGCAGTACTTC.

The rearrangement joins TRBV19 to TRBJ2-7; 7 bases line up with TRBD1. The CDR3 runs 16 residues. CDR1 LNHDA and CDR2 SQIVND come from the germline V gene (reference sequence). The trim removed 4 bases at V and 2 bases at J, leaving 11 bases unmatched. CDR3 sequence: CASSKYPRDSAYEQYF. The CDR3, as DNA: TGTGCCAGTAGTAAATACCCCCGGGACAGTGCCTACGAGCAGTACTTC.

V usage is TRBV6-5 and J usage is TRBJ1-4; 8 positions agree with TRBD1. The CDR3 is made up of 14 amino acids. The V segment lost 4 bases and the J segment 8 bases; nucleotides outside the gene matches: 6. The germline gives CDR1 MNHEY, CDR2 SVGAGI. The CDR3 loop reads CASSSTGAKEKLFF. DNA of the CDR3: TGTGCCAGCAGTTCGACAGGGGCCAAGGAAAAACTGTTTTTT.

The rearrangement links TRBV28 to TRBJ1-2; 10 bases line up with TRBD1. CDR1 and CDR2 (germline): MDHEN, SYDVKM. V lost 6 bases, J lost 7 bases, and 14 bases stayed unmatched. The CDR3 contains 16 residues. The CDR3 DNA is TGTGCCAGCAGATACGGGACAGGGGCCCATGCGGGTGGCTACACCTTC. Residues: CASRYGTGAHAGGYTF.

In DNA form, the CDR3 reads TGCGCCAGCAGCTTAGATCCGGGGGGCGACCAAGAGACCCAGTACTTC. Encoded protein: CASSLDPGGDQETQYF. This chain connects TRBV5-1 to TRBJ2-5; TRBD2 is a possible D gene (7 bases). V was cut by 2 bases and J by 0 bases, with 14 bases left in between. The CDR3 consists of 16 residues. Germline V gene lookup returns CDR1 SGHRS and CDR2 YFSETQ.

The chain combines TRBV6-1 with TRBJ1-1; no definite D call. The CDR3 covers 13 residues. Trimming cost V 2 bases and J 5 bases, with 9 bases left between them. Germline V gene sequence: CDR1 MNHNS, CDR2 SASEGT. CDR3 residues: CASSESLRTEAFF. The DNA of the CDR3 is TGTGCCAGCAGTGAAAGCCTCCGGACTGAAGCTTTCTTT.

The chain combines TRBV4-1 with TRBJ2-3; 12 positions match TRBD2. CDR3 size: 16 residues. Germline V gene lookup returns CDR1 MGHRA and CDR2 YSYEKL. Trimming removed 0 bases from V and 6 bases from J; junction bases left unmatched: 4. The CDR3 region has the DNA TGCGCCAGCAGCCAAGATGCTAGCGGGGGGGCTGATACGCAGTATTTT. This encodes CASSQDASGGADTQYF.